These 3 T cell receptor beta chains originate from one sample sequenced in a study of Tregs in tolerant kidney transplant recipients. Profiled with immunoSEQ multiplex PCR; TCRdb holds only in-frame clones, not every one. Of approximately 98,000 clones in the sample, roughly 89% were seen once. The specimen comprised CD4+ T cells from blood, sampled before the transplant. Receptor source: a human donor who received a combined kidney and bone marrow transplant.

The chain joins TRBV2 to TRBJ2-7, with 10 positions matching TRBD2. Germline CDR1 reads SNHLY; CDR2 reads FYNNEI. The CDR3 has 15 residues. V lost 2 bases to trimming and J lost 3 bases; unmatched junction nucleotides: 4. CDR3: CASSEWASGSYEQYF. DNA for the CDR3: TGTGCCAGCAGTGAATGGGCTAGCGGGAGCTACGAGCAGTACTTC.

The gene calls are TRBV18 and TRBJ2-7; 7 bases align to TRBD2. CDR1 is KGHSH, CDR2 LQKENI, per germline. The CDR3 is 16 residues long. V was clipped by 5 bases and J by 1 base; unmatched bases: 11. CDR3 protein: CASSGKGVAGSYEQYF. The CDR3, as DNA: TGTGCCAGCTCAGGCAAAGGGGTAGCGGGTTCCTACGAGCAGTACTTC. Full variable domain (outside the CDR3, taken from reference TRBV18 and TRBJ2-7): NAGVMQNPRHLVRRRGQEARLRCSPMKGHSHVYWYRQLPEEGLKFMVYLQKENIIDESGMPKERFSAEFPKEGPSILRIQQVVRGDSAAYFCASSGKGVAGSYEQYFGPGTRLTVT.

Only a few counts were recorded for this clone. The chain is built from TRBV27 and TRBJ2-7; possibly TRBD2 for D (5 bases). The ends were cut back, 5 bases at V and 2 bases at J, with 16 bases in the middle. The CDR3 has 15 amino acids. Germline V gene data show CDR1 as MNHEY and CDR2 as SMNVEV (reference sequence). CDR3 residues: CASSLRWAGPYEQYF. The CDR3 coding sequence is TGTGCCAGCAGTCTACGGTGGGCGGGTCCCTACGAGCAGTACTTC.